Listed below are T cell receptor beta chains from one sample, sequenced in a study of post-analysis software for immune sequencing data. MiXCR was run by TCRdb on the PCR reads, yielding one entry per CDR3 protein. Of about 200,000 distinct CDR3 sequences listed, roughly 30% are singletons. Sequencing was performed on blood. Source of these receptors: a girl aged 2 to 17 with multiple sclerosis. CDR3s include the opening cysteine and the closing phenylalanine or tryptophan. The D gene is left open where the match is weak. Not every row has a clone size; where given, it reads once, few, many or a size class.

D gene	V gene	J gene	clone size	CDR3 length	CDR3 DNA	CDR3 protein
NA	TRBV7-2	TRBJ1-4	NA	11	TGTGCCACCAGAGAAGGAGAAAAACTGTTTTTT	CATREGEKLFF
TRBD1	TRBV7-3	TRBJ2-1	few	18	TGTGCCAGCAGCTTCTACTCGTCCGTGACAGGGGCCCGCAATGAGCAGTTCTTC	CASSFYSSVTGARNEQFF
NA	TRBV28	TRBJ2-5	few	15	TGTGCCAGCAGGTACCGTGTCGGGGGACAAGAGACCCAGTACTTC	CASRYRVGGQETQYF
NA	TRBV29-1	TRBJ2-7	many	13	TGCAGCGTTGACCAGGGGAGCTCCTACGAGCAGTACTTC	CSVDQGSSYEQYF
TRBD1	TRBV5-1	TRBJ2-1	many	13	TGCGCCAGCAGCTTGAACAGGGGGGATGAGCAGTTCTTC	CASSLNRGDEQFF
NA	TRBV12-3/TRBV12-4	TRBJ1-6	few	16	TGTGCCAGCAGTTTATCCGGACGGTCCTATAATTCACCCCTCCACTTT	CASSLSGRSYNSPLHF
NA	TRBV2	TRBJ1-2	NA	14	TGTGCCAGCAGTGAACGCCGAATCGACTATGGCTACACCTTC	CASSERRIDYGYTF
TRBD2	TRBV28	TRBJ2-1	many	15	TGTGCCAGCAGTAGGTTAGCGGGAGCCTACAATGAGCAGTTCTTC	CASSRLAGAYNEQFF
NA	TRBV5-1	TRBJ1-1	NA	15	TGCGCCAGCAGCTTGTTTCCCCGGAGGGACACTGAAGCTTTCTTT	CASSLFPRRDTEAFF
NA	TRBV10-3	TRBJ2-5	many	13	TGTGCCATCAGTGAGTCCGAGGAGGAGACCCAGTACTTC	CAISESEEETQYF
NA	TRBV5-1	TRBJ2-7	many	17	TGCGCCAGCAGCCTACTGGTGAGGGGATCAAGCTCCTACGAGCAGTACTTC	CASSLLVRGSSSYEQYF
NA	TRBV5-1	TRBJ2-1	few	16	TGCGCCAGCAGCTTGGGGGCTAGCGCAACCTACAATGAGCAGTTCTTC	CASSLGASATYNEQFF
TRBD1	TRBV6-2/TRBV6-3	TRBJ2-2	NA	15	TGTGCCAGCCGTTACAGGACAGGGAACACCGGGGAGCTGTTTTTT	CASRYRTGNTGELFF
TRBD2	TRBV20-1	TRBJ2-3	NA	15	TGCAGTGCTTCCCCGAGCGGGGGGCGGGGAGATACGCAGTATTTT	CSASPSGGRGDTQYF
TRBD1	TRBV7-2	TRBJ2-3	NA	13	TGTGCCAGCAGCTTAGTAGGGGGCGGTACGCAGTATTTT	CASSLVGGGTQYF
NA	TRBV5-1	TRBJ2-1	many	12	TGCGCCAGCAGCAGGGAGGGGGATGAGCAGTTCTTC	CASSREGDEQFF
TRBD2	TRBV3-1	TRBJ2-7	NA	15	TGTGCCAGCAGCCAAGGCCTAGCGGAGTCGGACGAGCAGTACTTC	CASSQGLAESDEQYF
NA	TRBV5-8	TRBJ2-1	many	12	TGTGCCAGCAGCCTATCACCCTATGAGCAGTTCTTC	CASSLSPYEQFF
TRBD2	TRBV12-3/TRBV12-4	TRBJ2-3	NA	15	TGTGCCAGCAGTTTCTACGGGGGGAACACAGATATGCAGTATTTT	CASSFYGGNTDMQYF
TRBD2	TRBV6-5	TRBJ2-3	many	16	TGTGCCAGCAGTTACTTTAGCGGGAGCCGCACAGATACGCAGTATTTT	CASSYFSGSRTDTQYF
TRBD1	TRBV28	TRBJ1-2	few	13	TGTGCCAGCAGAGAAACAGGGGTCTATGGCTACACCTTC	CASRETGVYGYTF
NA	TRBV20-1	TRBJ1-5	many	16	TGCAGTGCCTCCCACCCCGCAGGGACGGCGAATCAGCCCCAGCATTTT	CSASHPAGTANQPQHF
TRBD1	TRBV6-6	TRBJ1-3	few	15	TGTGCCAGCAGTTCCGGGACAGCAAGGGGAAACACCATATATTTT	CASSSGTARGNTIYF
NA	TRBV11-1	TRBJ1-2	NA	14	TGTGCCAGCAGGCCGATAAAGGAATTGGTTGGCTACACCTTC	CASRPIKELVGYTF
NA	TRBV7-2	TRBJ1-1	NA	13	TGTGCCAGCAGCTATTTTGGGACAAGTGAAGCTTTCTTT	CASSYFGTSEAFF
TRBD2	TRBV5-1	TRBJ2-7	NA	14	TGCGCCAGCAGCTTGGAGCTAGCGGGGTACGAGCAGTACTTC	CASSLELAGYEQYF
NA	TRBV13	TRBJ2-1	few	15	TGTGCCAGCAGCTCACGACTAGAGTACGTAAATGAGCAGTTCTTC	CASSSRLEYVNEQFF
NA	TRBV6-5	TRBJ1-1	few	17	TGTGCCAGCAGTTACTCTAAGGGAGGGGTCACGAACACTGAAGCTTTCTTT	CASSYSKGGVTNTEAFF